Listed below are T cell receptor beta chains from one sample, sequenced in a study of shared clonotypes between healthy human individuals. The method was immunoSEQ multiplex PCR; TCRdb's version includes in-frame clones alone and lacks a portion of them. The sample lists some 500,000 clones, 90% to 96% occurring once. The sample taken for sequencing was naive CD4+ T cells sorted from blood. These receptors were obtained from a woman between 25 and 40 years old in good health. CDR3s include the opening cysteine and the closing phenylalanine or tryptophan. The order of the fields is clone size, J gene, D gene, V gene, CDR3 protein, CDR3 DNA. D genes are given only for firm matches. Not every row has a clone size; where given, it reads once, few, many or a size class.

NA	TRBJ2-3	NA	TRBV28	CASSLGQAWGTDTQYF	TGTGCCAGCAGTTTGGGACAAGCCTGGGGCACAGATACGCAGTATTTT
NA	TRBJ1-2	NA	TRBV10-2	CASGGGWGTTNYGYTF	TGCGCCAGCGGGGGAGGATGGGGAACTACTAACTATGGCTACACCTTC
NA	TRBJ2-4	NA	TRBV19	CASSIIYRESAKNIQYF	TGTGCCAGTAGTATAATCTACAGGGAGAGTGCCAAAAACATTCAGTACTTC
NA	TRBJ2-7	TRBD1	TRBV7-9	CASSSGTGGYEQYF	TGTGCCAGCAGCTCCGGGACAGGGGGCTACGAGCAGTACTTC
NA	TRBJ2-7	NA	TRBV7-9	CASPAGEIDEQYF	TGTGCCAGCCCGGCAGGGGAAATTGACGAGCAGTACTTC
NA	TRBJ2-1	TRBD2	TRBV5-1	CASKITSGKDEQFF	TGCGCCAGCAAAATCACTAGCGGGAAGGATGAGCAGTTCTTC
NA	TRBJ1-1	NA	TRBV5-1	CASSLARGVTNTEAFF	TGCGCCAGCAGCTTGGCCCGGGGAGTTACGAACACTGAAGCTTTCTTT
once	TRBJ1-1	NA	TRBV27	CASSFKNVNTEAFF	TGTGCCAGCAGCTTCAAGAACGTGAACACTGAAGCTTTCTTT
once	TRBJ2-3	NA	TRBV28	CAIGGYSTDTQYF	TGTGCCATCGGCGGGTATAGCACAGATACGCAGTATTTT
NA	TRBJ1-5	NA	TRBV28	CATERQVKQPQHF	TGTGCCACCGAAAGACAGGTAAAACAGCCCCAGCATTTT
NA	TRBJ2-5	TRBD1	TRBV6-6	CASSYGTGGGETQYF	TGTGCCAGCAGTTACGGAACAGGGGGCGGGGAGACCCAGTACTTC
few	TRBJ2-7	NA	TRBV2	CASSATGGIYEQYF	TGTGCCAGCAGTGCGACAGGCGGGATCTACGAGCAGTACTTC
NA	TRBJ2-2	TRBD2	TRBV11-2	CASSLGGLAGETGELFF	TGTGCCAGCAGCTTAGGGGGACTAGCGGGAGAAACCGGGGAGCTGTTTTTT
NA	TRBJ1-2	NA	TRBV5-1	CASSLEGNNYGYTF	TGCGCCAGCAGCTTGGAGGGCAATAACTATGGCTACACCTTC